The 27 T cell receptor beta chains reported below all come from one sample, sequenced in a study of T cells in Graves' hyperthyroidism and ophthalmopathy. TCR beta CDR3 regions were amplified from RNA. The study used the HTBI primer set for a first-round RT-PCR of the TCR CDR3. TCRdb analysed the multiplex PCR reads with MiXCR anew, one entry per CDR3 protein. Of approximately 430,000 distinct CDR3 sequences in the sample, around 14% are singletons; the top ten hold around 7.3%. Sequencing was carried out using blood. The receptors here all came from a young woman with Graves' hyperthyroidism.

A remark on this clonotype: Being one base from a much bigger clone, this may be a read error. This chain connects TRBV6-5 to TRBJ2-1; 16 bases match TRBD2. Germline CDR1 and CDR2: MNHEY and SVGAGI. This CDR3 spans 16 amino acids. After removal of 4 bases from V and 7 bases from J, the junction contained 4 bases not matched to a gene. Here the CDR3 DNA reads TGTGCCAGCAGTTTCGGGACTAGCGGGGGGGGGAATGAGCAGTTCTTC. This codes for CASSFGTSGGGNEQFF.

This clonotype was recorded a few times. The V gene is TRBV19, the J gene TRBJ2-1; perhaps D is TRBD1 or TRBD2 (5 bases each). Trimming took off 6 bases at V and 0 bases at J, with 12 bases between the two ends. The germline V gene has CDR1 LNHDA and CDR2 SQIVND (reference sequence). The CDR3 totals 15 residues. Here the CDR3 DNA reads TGTGCCAGTAGCCCACTGAGGGGCTCCTACAATGAGCAGTTCTTC. Its translation: CASSPLRGSYNEQFF.

This clonotype was counted ten times or more. The V call is TRBV9, the J call TRBJ1-6; unclear D gene. The length of the CDR3 is 12 residues. The V gene lost 3 bases and the J gene lost 14 bases, with 12 bases spanning the gap. Germline values: CDR1 SGDLS, CDR2 YYNGEE. CDR3 in DNA: TGTGCCAGCAGCGGCCAGGAAATGTCCCTCCACTTT. It translates to CASSGQEMSLHF.

This clonotype was found many times. V gene TRBV12-3 or TRBV12-4 combines with J gene TRBJ2-2; the D is unclear. V shed 5 bases and J shed 2 bases, with 12 bases lying between them. The CDR3 loop spans 15 amino acids. The CDR3 DNA reads as TGTGCCAGCAGTCAAGAATACCTAAACACCGGGGAGCTGTTTTTT. Translation gives CASSQEYLNTGELFF.

This clonotype was observed many times. The chain recombines TRBV30 with TRBJ2-3, with D maybe TRBD1 (6 bases). This CDR3 is built from 14 residues. The germline V and J ends were trimmed by 5 bases and 2 bases, with 14 bases remaining between them. CDR1 and CDR2 (germline): GTSNPN, SVGIG (reference sequence). CDR3 DNA: TGTGCCTGGGAGGACAGTATTCTCACAGATACGCAGTATTTT. It yields the protein CAWEDSILTDTQYF.

To note about this clonotype: A read error may produce the germline difference seen at one junction end. This chain joins TRBV7-9 and TRBJ2-2; 10 nucleotides match TRBD1. The CDR3 runs to 16 residues. Germline V CDR1 and CDR2: SEHNR, FQNEAQ (reference sequence). The CDR3 loop reads CASSLTGQGNAGELFF. CDR3 in DNA: TGTGCCAGCAGCTTAACGGGACAGGGGAACGCCGGGGAGCTGTTTTTT.

This clonotype was counted at least ten times. The chain employs TRBV18 and TRBJ2-5, with TRBD2 matching 9 bases. With V trimmed by 3 bases and J by 2 bases, 4 bases remained unmatched. Germline CDR1 reads KGHSH; CDR2 reads LQKENI. CDR3 size: 15 residues. The CDR3, as DNA: TGTGCCAGCTCACCCCTGACTAGCGGACAAGAGACCCAGTACTTC. The encoded protein is CASSPLTSGQETQYF. Full variable domain (remainder filled in from reference TRBV18 and TRBJ2-5): NAGVMQNPRHLVRRRGQEARLRCSPMKGHSHVYWYRQLPEEGLKFMVYLQKENIIDESGMPKERFSAEFPKEGPSILRIQQVVRGDSAAYFCASSPLTSGQETQYFGPGTRLLVL.

Many counts were recorded for this clonotype. This sequence joins TRBV5-1 and TRBJ2-1; perhaps TRBD2 as D (5 bases). There are 17 residues in the CDR3. Per the germline V gene, CDR1 is SGHRS and CDR2 is YFSETQ. The V gene lost 2 bases and the J gene lost 7 bases, with 22 bases spanning the gap. This CDR3 is CASSLGRREIGKNEQFF. The CDR3 DNA reads as TGCGCCAGCAGCTTAGGACGTCGCGAAATCGGGAAGAATGAGCAGTTCTTC.

This chain connects TRBV7-9 to TRBJ1-5, with unresolved D. This CDR3 has 13 residues. V was pared by 5 bases and J by 6 bases, with 11 bases between. Germline V CDR1 and CDR2: SEHNR, FQNEAQ (reference sequence). The CDR3 here is CASSMGLGQPQHF. CDR3 sequence (DNA): TGTGCCAGCAGCATGGGTTTGGGTCAGCCCCAGCATTTT.

This clonotype was counted at least ten times. V and J are TRBV6-5 and TRBJ1-2; no definite D call. In germline, CDR1 is MNHEY, CDR2 SVGAGI. This CDR3 has 15 residues. Trimming pared 0 bases from V and 3 bases from J, leaving 11 bases between. CDR3 residues: CASSYSKGIDYGYTF. CDR3 bases: TGTGCCAGCAGTTACTCGAAGGGTATCGACTATGGCTACACCTTC.

This clonotype was counted a few times. V is TRBV6-4 and J is TRBJ1-2; tentatively, D is TRBD1 (5 bases). The CDR3 consists of 13 residues. Per germline, CDR1 MRHNA and CDR2 SNTAGT. The V end lost 0 bases, the J end lost 5 bases, and 7 bases lay between the germline ends. CDR3 nucleotide sequence: TGTGCCAGCAGTGACTCGAGGGGATATGGCTACACCTTC. Translation: CASSDSRGYGYTF.

The chain recombines TRBV18 with TRBJ2-1, with D perhaps matching TRBD1 (6 bases). V was cut by 2 bases and J by 6 bases, with 8 bases left in between. Germline V gene data show CDR1 as KGHSH and CDR2 as LQKENI. The length of the CDR3 is 13 residues. The DNA of the CDR3 is TGTGCCAGCTCACCAAACAGGGCCAATGAGCAGTTCTTC. Translating it yields CASSPNRANEQFF. The whole variable domain, filled in from reference TRBV18 and TRBJ2-1, reads NAGVMQNPRHLVRRRGQEARLRCSPMKGHSHVYWYRQLPEEGLKFMVYLQKENIIDESGMPKERFSAEFPKEGPSILRIQQVVRGDSAAYFCASSPNRANEQFFGPGTRLTVL.

The chain recombines TRBV20-1 with TRBJ1-1; no clear D. This CDR3 is 14 amino acids long. Per germline, CDR1 DFQATT and CDR2 SNEGSKA (reference sequence). V lost 3 bases and J lost 5, with 16 bases in between. CDR3 in amino acids: CSASHAGRRTEAFF. Written as DNA, the CDR3 is TGCAGTGCTAGCCATGCGGGGAGGAGGACTGAAGCTTTCTTT.

This clonotype was seen repeatedly, ten times or more. The gene calls are TRBV27 and TRBJ2-5, with TRBD2 matching over 7 bases. The germline V gene has CDR1 MNHEY and CDR2 SMNVEV (reference sequence). The CDR3 is made up of 14 amino acids. V trimming: 2 bases; J trimming: 4 bases; junction bases outside the gene matches: 4. The CDR3 bases are TGTGCCAGCAGTTTAAATAGGGAGGGAGAGACCCAGTACTTC. It yields the protein CASSLNREGETQYF.

This clonotype occurred many times. The J gene is TRBJ2-7, the V gene TRBV28, with D hard to call. CDR3 length: 13 amino acids. Germline V CDR1 and CDR2: MDHEN, SYDVKM. The germline V and J ends were trimmed by 5 bases and 6 bases, with 14 bases remaining between them. The CDR3 is CASSLPHLSEQYF. The CDR3 coding sequence is TGTGCCAGCAGTCTACCACACCTAAGCGAGCAGTACTTC.

This sequence joins TRBV5-1 and TRBJ2-2; TRBD1 is a possible D gene (7 bases). This CDR3 is built from 15 residues. Trimming left V 3 bases short and J 7 bases short, with 16 bases between. Per the germline V gene, CDR1 is SGHRS and CDR2 is YFSETQ. This chain's CDR3 is CASSSAGQRGGELFF. CDR3 in DNA: TGCGCCAGCAGCTCGGCGGGACAGCGTGGCGGGGAGCTGTTTTTT.

At least ten counts were recorded for this clonotype. The gene calls are TRBV5-6 and TRBJ1-6; D is possibly TRBD1 (6 bases). The germline CDR1 and CDR2 sequences are SGHDT and YYEEEE. V was cut by 3 bases and J by 7 bases, with 11 bases left in between. The CDR3 is 14 amino acids. This chain's CDR3 is CASSSTGTNSPLHF. CDR3 in DNA: TGTGCCAGCAGCTCAACAGGGACCAATTCACCCCTCCACTTT.

The V call is TRBV7-3, the J call TRBJ1-2; D is uncertain. Trimming stripped 5 bases from V and 8 bases from J, with 15 bases between. The CDR3 extends over 13 amino acids. CDR1 and CDR2 from the germline V gene are SGHTA and FQGTGA. Here the CDR3 reads CASSPSSGGGYTF. CDR3 DNA: TGTGCCAGCAGCCCATCATCGGGAGGCGGCTACACCTTC.

The genes are TRBV4-1 and TRBJ2-2, with 15 positions matching TRBD2. Trimming took 1 base from V and 4 from J; bases not matched to a gene: 7. The CDR3 length is 19 residues. Germline V gene lookup returns CDR1 MGHRA and CDR2 YSYEKL. The CDR3 spells CASSQVWTSGGESTGELFF. The CDR3 DNA reads TGCGCCAGCAGCCAAGTTTGGACTAGCGGGGGGGAATCCACCGGGGAGCTGTTTTTT.

A word on this clonotype: The junction does not match germline at one end; this may be a read error. The genes are TRBV6-1 and TRBJ2-6, with D perhaps assigned TRBD1 or TRBD2 (6 bases each). The length of the CDR3 is 12 residues. The V gene's germline CDR1 is MNHNS and CDR2 SASEGT. CDR3 sequence: CASYWGANLLTF. The CDR3 nucleotides are TGTGCCTCTTACTGGGGGGCCAACCTCCTGACTTTC.

This clonotype was counted between two and nine times. Here the CDR3 DNA reads TGTGCCAGCAGTGCCGACAGGGGAGACGGTTCACCCCTCCACTTT. Residues: CASSADRGDGSPLHF. This chain links TRBV6-1 with TRBJ1-6; TRBD1 matches 8 bases. Trimming at V came to 4 bases and at J to 9 bases, leaving 8 bases not matched to a gene. The CDR3 runs 15 residues. Per the germline V gene, CDR1 is MNHNS and CDR2 is SASEGT.

This clonotype appeared many times. The CDR3 spells CASSLGVAGTDTQYF. CDR3 coding DNA: TGTGCCAGCAGCTTAGGGGTAGCGGGCACAGATACGCAGTATTTT. The V and J genes are TRBV11-2 and TRBJ2-3; D may be TRBD2 (6 bases). Germline assignment: CDR1 SGHAT and CDR2 FQNNGV. The CDR3 sequence is 15 residues long. Trimming stripped 1 base from V and 1 base from J, with 9 bases between.

The rearrangement joins TRBV15 to TRBJ1-2; D is possibly TRBD1 (6 bases). Germline V CDR1 and CDR2: LNHNV, YYDKDF (reference sequence). The CDR3 runs to 13 residues. V lost 0 bases and J 6 bases, leaving 8 bases between the germline ends. CDR3 sequence reads: CATSRDTGNGYTF. The CDR3 nucleotides are TGTGCCACCAGCAGAGATACAGGGAATGGCTACACCTTC.

This clonotype has ten or more counts. The V call is TRBV6-2 or TRBV6-3, the J call TRBJ2-1; D ambiguous. This CDR3 is 13 amino acids long. V was cut by 6 bases and J by 0 bases, with 6 bases left in between. Germline V gene lookup returns CDR1 MNHEY and CDR2 SVGEGT. CDR3 coding DNA: TGTGCCAGCAGCCGAGGCTCCTACAATGAGCAGTTCTTC. Translation: CASSRGSYNEQFF.

The rearrangement links TRBV2 to TRBJ1-5; D might be TRBD1 (5 bases). With 3 bases removed from V and 6 bases from J, the gap between germline ends came to 12 bases. The CDR3 covers 14 residues. Germline CDR1 is SNHLY and CDR2 is FYNNEI. CDR3 protein: CASSDRVGAQPQHF. CDR3 DNA: TGTGCCAGCAGTGACAGGGTTGGAGCTCAGCCCCAGCATTTT. Based on the CDR3 plus reference TRBV2 and TRBJ1-5, the full variable domain is EPEVTQTPSHQVTQMGQEVILRCVPISNHLYFYWYRQILGQKVEFLVSFYNNEISEKSEIFDDQFSVERPDGSNFTLKIRSTKLEDSAMYFCASSDRVGAQPQHFGDGTRLSIL.

This clonotype occurred many times. The chain uses TRBV5-1 and TRBJ2-7, with D possibly TRBD1 on 5 matching bases. Trimming stripped 0 bases from V and 6 bases from J, with 10 bases between. There are 13 residues in the CDR3. Looked up from germline, CDR1 is SGHRS and CDR2 is YFSETQ. The CDR3, as DNA: TGCGCCAGCAGCTTGGATCAGGGCTTCGAGCAGTACTTC. Amino acid sequence: CASSLDQGFEQYF.

At least ten counts were recorded for this clonotype. This sequence joins TRBV11-1 and TRBJ2-5, with 8 nucleotides matching TRBD1. Losses at the gene ends were 5 bases for V and 6 bases for J; bases not matched to a gene: 5. The CDR3 consists of 13 residues. Germline CDR1 and CDR2: SGHAT and FQDESV (reference sequence). This chain's CDR3 is CASSPGQEKTQYF. CDR3 sequence (DNA): TGTGCCAGCAGCCCGGGACAGGAGAAGACCCAGTACTTC.